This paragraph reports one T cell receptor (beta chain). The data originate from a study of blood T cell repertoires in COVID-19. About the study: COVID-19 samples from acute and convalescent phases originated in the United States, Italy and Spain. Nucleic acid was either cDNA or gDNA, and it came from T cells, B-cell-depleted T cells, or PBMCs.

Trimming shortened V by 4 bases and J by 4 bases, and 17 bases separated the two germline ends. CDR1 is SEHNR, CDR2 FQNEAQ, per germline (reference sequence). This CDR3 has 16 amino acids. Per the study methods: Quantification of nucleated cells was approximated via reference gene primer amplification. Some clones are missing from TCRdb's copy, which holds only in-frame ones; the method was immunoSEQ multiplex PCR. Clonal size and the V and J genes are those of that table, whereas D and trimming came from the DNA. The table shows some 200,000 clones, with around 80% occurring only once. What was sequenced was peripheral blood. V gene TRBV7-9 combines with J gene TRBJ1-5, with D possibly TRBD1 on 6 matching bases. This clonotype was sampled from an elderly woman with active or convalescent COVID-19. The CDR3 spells CASSWGPDRPNQPQHF. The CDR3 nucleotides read TGTGCCAGCAGCTGGGGGCCCGACAGACCGAATCAGCCCCAGCATTTT.